This T cell receptor beta chain was recovered during a study of identical twins. Germline CDR1 MNHEY, CDR2 SVGAGI. Trimming cost V 2 bases and J 0 bases, with 10 bases left between them. The CDR3 spans 16 residues. Each CDR3 protein gets one entry after TCRdb re-called the 5' RACE reads with MiXCR. The repertoire holds a few hundred thousand distinct CDR3 sequences, around a tenth seen once, with approximately 3% in the top ten. The sample also formed part of further work on yellow fever vaccine responses in identical twins.

The genes are TRBV6-5 and TRBJ1-4; D possibly corresponds to TRBD1 (5 bases). The TCR originated in a woman between 18 and 29 years old in good health. What was sequenced was PBMCs. CDR3 in amino acids: CASSYRGLATNEKLFF. As DNA, the CDR3 is TGTGCCAGCAGTTACAGGGGACTTGCAACTAATGAAAAACTGTTTTTT.